This passage covers 17 T cell receptor beta chains from one sample sequenced in a study of radiotherapy plus CTLA-4 blockade in lung cancer. TCRdb's table, derived via immunoSEQ multiplex PCR, lists solely in-frame clones and lacks some. The repertoire consists of tens of thousands of clones, with approximately 77% occurring once and the leading ten covering roughly 4.8%. The specimen comprised peripheral blood, sampled from a patient treated with radiotherapy plus ipilimumab. All receptors come from a human donor with non-small cell lung cancer whose response to radiotherapy plus ipilimumab could not be evaluated.

The CDR3 reads CASSQRTGGYEQYF. The CDR3 nucleotides are TGTGCCAGCAGCCAACGAACAGGGGGCTACGAGCAGTACTTC. The V and J genes are TRBV11-2 and TRBJ2-7, with 8 bases lining up with TRBD1. V lost 5 bases, J lost 3 bases, and 6 bases stayed unmatched. This CDR3 is built from 14 residues. The germline V gene encodes CDR1 SGHAT and CDR2 FQNNGV.

In this sample, this clone turned up a few times. The V gene is TRBV7-2, the J gene TRBJ2-1; 13 bases align to TRBD2. CDR1 and CDR2 from the germline V gene are SGHTA and FQGNSA. After removal of 3 bases from V and 4 bases from J, the junction contained 12 bases not matched to a gene. The CDR3 length is 19 residues. CDR3 bases: TGTGCCAGCAGCTTCCCCACCTCCACGACTAGCGGGAGGTACAATGAGCAGTTCTTC. The encoded protein is CASSFPTSTTSGRYNEQFF. The entire variable domain, with the rest obtained from reference TRBV7-2 and TRBJ2-1, is as follows: GAGVSQSPSNKVTEKGKDVELRCDPISGHTALYWYRQSLGQGLEFLIYFQGNSAPDKSGLPSDRFSAERTGGSVSTLTIQRTQQEDSAVYLCASSFPTSTTSGRYNEQFFGPGTRLTVL.

The CDR3 loop reads CASSFGAATFTDTQYF. In DNA, the CDR3 is TGCGCCAGCAGCTTCGGCGCGGCAACCTTCACAGATACGCAGTATTTT. V usage is TRBV5-1 and J usage is TRBJ2-3; D unresolved. CDR1 is SGHRS and CDR2 is YFSETQ in the germline V gene. Trimming removed 2 bases from V and 2 bases from J, with 15 bases in between. This CDR3 comprises 16 residues. Combining the CDR3 with reference TRBV5-1 and TRBJ2-3 gives the whole variable domain KAGVTQTPRYLIKTRGQQVTLSCSPISGHRSVSWYQQTPGQGLQFLFEYFSETQRNKGNFPGRFSGRQFSNSRSEMNVSTLELGDSALYLCASSFGAATFTDTQYFGPGTRLTVL.

V is TRBV18 and J is TRBJ2-1, with 8 bases identical to TRBD1. V was clipped by 3 bases and J by 9 bases; unmatched bases: 7. This CDR3 has 14 residues. CDR1 and CDR2 (germline): KGHSH, LQKENI. Written as DNA, the CDR3 is TGTGCCAGCTCACCGGTTACAGGGGGAAGTGAGCAGTTCTTC. Its protein product is CASSPVTGGSEQFF.

This clone has only one observation. V usage is TRBV19 and J usage is TRBJ1-2; 10 nucleotides align to TRBD1. This CDR3 is built from 15 residues. V trimming: 7 bases; J trimming: 2 bases; junction bases outside the gene matches: 7. Germline assignment: CDR1 LNHDA and CDR2 SQIVND (reference sequence). The CDR3 loop reads CASTQGQGTNYGYTF. For the CDR3, the DNA is TGTGCCAGTACCCAGGGACAGGGGACCAACTATGGCTACACCTTC.

V usage is TRBV5-1 and J usage is TRBJ2-3; 14 nucleotides agree with TRBD2. Unmatched junction bases numbered 7, after V lost 9 bases and J lost 4 bases. CDR1 and CDR2 (germline): SGHRS, YFSETQ. The CDR3 runs 15 residues. The CDR3 protein is CATRLAGGGPDTQYF. The DNA for the CDR3 is TGCGCCACCAGACTAGCGGGAGGGGGTCCAGATACGCAGTATTTT.

This clone is classed as medium-sized. The chain has TRBV2 and TRBJ1-4, with 7 bases that match TRBD1. CDR1 SNHLY and CDR2 FYNNEI come from the germline V gene. The CDR3 consists of 14 residues. V was pared by 7 bases and J by 8 bases, with 10 bases of the junction left unmatched. The CDR3 is CASTTDREGEKLFF. The DNA of the CDR3 is TGTGCCAGCACCACCGACAGGGAAGGGGAAAAACTGTTTTTT.

V usage is TRBV7-9 and J usage is TRBJ2-1, with D perhaps matching TRBD2 (5 bases). The germline V and J ends were trimmed by 7 bases and 0 bases, with 13 bases remaining between them. The germline gives CDR1 SEHNR, CDR2 FQNEAQ (reference sequence). The CDR3 covers 15 residues. CDR3 protein: CASIGSASSYNEQFF. The CDR3 region has the DNA TGTGCCAGCATCGGTAGCGCGAGCTCCTACAATGAGCAGTTCTTC.

The rearrangement links TRBV14 to TRBJ2-3; TRBD2 is a possible D gene (5 bases). The germline V and J ends were trimmed by 1 base and 4 bases, with 15 bases remaining between them. From germline, CDR1 is SGHDN and CDR2 FVKESK. The CDR3 length is 16 residues. CDR3 in amino acids: CASSQVRRGFSDTQYF. For the CDR3, the DNA is TGTGCCAGCAGCCAAGTACGGCGAGGGTTTTCAGATACGCAGTATTTT.

Points on this clone: A read error may account for a junction end that differs from germline. The CDR3 region is CASSLGATDTQYF. For the CDR3, the DNA is TGTGCTAGCAGCTTAGGAGCGACAGATACGCAGTATTTT. J is TRBJ2-3 and V is TRBV7-7; D unresolved. CDR1 is SSHAT and CDR2 is FNYEAQ in the germline V gene (reference sequence). CDR3 length equals 13 residues.

The V call is TRBV7-9, the J call TRBJ2-7; 8 positions match TRBD2. The CDR3 loop spans 16 amino acids. Trimming cost V 2 bases and J 5 bases; bases outside gene matches: 11. The germline V gene has CDR1 SEHNR and CDR2 FQNEAQ (reference sequence). The CDR3 nucleotides are TGTGCCAGCAGCTTAAAAGGAAGCGGGGGCCTCCACGAGCAGTACTTC. Its translation is CASSLKGSGGLHEQYF.

The rearrangement uses TRBV5-8 and TRBJ2-1; 9 bases line up with TRBD2. Unmatched junction bases numbered 7, after V lost 4 bases and J lost 2 bases. CDR3 length equals 16 residues. Germline V gene lookup returns CDR1 SGHTS and CDR2 YDEGEE. CDR3 region: CASSRRVAGAYNEQFF. The CDR3 region has the DNA TGTGCCAGCAGCCGACGGGTAGCGGGAGCCTACAATGAGCAGTTCTTC.

This chain links TRBV9 with TRBJ1-3; 7 bases line up with TRBD1. Unmatched junction bases numbered 5, after V lost 4 bases and J lost 4 bases. Germline loops: CDR1 SGDLS, CDR2 YYNGEE. The CDR3 has 14 amino acids. The CDR3 DNA follows: TGTGCCAGCAGCCCTCAGGGGGTGGGAAACACCATATATTTT. Translation gives CASSPQGVGNTIYF.

This chain joins TRBV4-1 and TRBJ1-5; 7 bases agree with TRBD1. With V trimmed by 3 bases and J by 4 bases, 12 bases remained unmatched. The CDR3 has 17 residues. Per germline, CDR1 MGHRA and CDR2 YSYEKL. CDR3 DNA: TGCGCCAGCAGCCAGGATCCCACAGGGGTGGGAAATCAGCCCCAGCATTTT. This translates into CASSQDPTGVGNQPQHF.

By proportion, this clone is medium-sized. The V call is TRBV5-8, the J call TRBJ1-4; perhaps TRBD1 as D (5 bases). V shed 2 bases and J shed 12 bases, with 11 bases lying between them. The CDR3 is made up of 12 amino acids. Germline CDR1 SGHTS, CDR2 YDEGEE. CDR3 protein: CASSFRGPQLFF. The CDR3 DNA reads as TGTGCCAGCAGCTTTAGGGGCCCGCAACTGTTTTTT.

The J gene is TRBJ2-5, the V gene TRBV7-9; D is uncertain. V dropped 1 base and J dropped 4 bases, with 4 bases sitting between them. CDR1 is SEHNR and CDR2 is FQNEAQ in the germline V gene (reference sequence). The CDR3 extends over 12 amino acids. In nucleotides, the CDR3 is TGTGCCAGCAGCTTAGTGCGAGAGACCCAGTACTTC. This gives the protein CASSLVRETQYF.

V usage is TRBV5-6 and J usage is TRBJ2-1, with TRBD2 matching over 9 bases. The germline gives CDR1 SGHDT, CDR2 YYEEEE. V was clipped by 6 bases and J by 8 bases; unmatched bases: 12. The CDR3 is made up of 15 amino acids. The CDR3 DNA reads TGTGCCAGCAATTTGGGGGGAGCGGGGGGCCATGAGCAGTTCTTC. Translating gives CASNLGGAGGHEQFF.